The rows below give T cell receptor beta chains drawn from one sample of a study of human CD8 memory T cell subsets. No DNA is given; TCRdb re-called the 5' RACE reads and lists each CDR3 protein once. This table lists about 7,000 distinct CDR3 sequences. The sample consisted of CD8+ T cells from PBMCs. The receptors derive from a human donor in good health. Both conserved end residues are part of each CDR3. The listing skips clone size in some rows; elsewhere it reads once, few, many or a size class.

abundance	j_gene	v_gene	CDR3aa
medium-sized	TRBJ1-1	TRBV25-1	CASKQGGATEAFF
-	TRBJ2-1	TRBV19	CASSISWTSYNEQFF
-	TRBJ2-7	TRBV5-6	CASSLRDLVYEQYF
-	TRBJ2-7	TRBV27	CASSLLAVGSSYEQYF
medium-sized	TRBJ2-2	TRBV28	CASSFPVAGDLSGELFF
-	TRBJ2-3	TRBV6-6	CASSYSETDTQYF
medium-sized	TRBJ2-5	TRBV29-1	CSVEAVVGTQYF
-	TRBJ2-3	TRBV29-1	CSVVGSQGLAIRADTQYF
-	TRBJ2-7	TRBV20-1	CSAPTDGVHEQYF
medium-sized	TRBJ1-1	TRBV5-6	CASSLSGAETTEAFF
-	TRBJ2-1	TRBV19	CASSLTGGWEQEQFF
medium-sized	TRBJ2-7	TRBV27	CASRSGLAGLYEQYF
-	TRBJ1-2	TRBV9	CASSPTGTGGYGYGYTF
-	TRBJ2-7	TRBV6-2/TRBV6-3	CASSYQGALNEQYF
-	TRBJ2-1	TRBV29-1	CSVEGTVNEQFF
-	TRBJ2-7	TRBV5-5	CASSLSRGPPYEQYF
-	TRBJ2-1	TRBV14	CASSQDVASGLSYNEQFF
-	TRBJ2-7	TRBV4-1	CASSQDATSYEQYF
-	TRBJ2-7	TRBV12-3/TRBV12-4	CASSSLLIPSYEQYF
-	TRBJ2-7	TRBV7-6	CASGLAGEGYEQYF
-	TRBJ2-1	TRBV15	CATSKGGRVQFF
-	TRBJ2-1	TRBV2	CASSAGTTDDYNEQFF
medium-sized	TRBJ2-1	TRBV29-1	CSVEGGRDKKVDEQFF
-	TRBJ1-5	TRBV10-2	CASSVGTAQPQHF
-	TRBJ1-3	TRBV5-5	CASSFDRSSGNTIYF
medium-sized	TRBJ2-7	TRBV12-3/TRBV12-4	CASSGLAGSYEQYF
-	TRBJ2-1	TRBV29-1	CSVEGPGAGNEQFF
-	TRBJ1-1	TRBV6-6	CASSPLGGTEAFF
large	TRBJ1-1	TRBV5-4	CASSFFAGANTEAFF
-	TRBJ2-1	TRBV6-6	CASSYPRGGGSSYNEQFF
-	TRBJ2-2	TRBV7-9	CASSLDLTGELFF
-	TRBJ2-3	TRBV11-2	CASSSDGLAGPDTQYF
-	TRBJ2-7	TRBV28	CASCTGRDLFSYEQYF
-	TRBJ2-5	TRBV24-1	CATSDLGDTTAVETQYF
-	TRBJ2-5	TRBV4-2	CASSLWTGQETQYF
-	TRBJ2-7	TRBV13	CASSTGGDYEQYF
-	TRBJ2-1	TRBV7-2	CGSSGPFTNEQFF
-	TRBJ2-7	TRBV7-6	CASSPRLAGVSRYEQYF
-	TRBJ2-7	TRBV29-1	CSVEDREGTYEQYF
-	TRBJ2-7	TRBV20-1	CSARGLADTFSYEQYF
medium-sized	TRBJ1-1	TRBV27	CASRQQGYTEAFF
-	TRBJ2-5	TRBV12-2	CASRLIQLQETQYF
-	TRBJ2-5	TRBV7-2	CASSFRDSFGETQYF
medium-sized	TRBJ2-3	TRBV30	CAWSLHTDTQYF
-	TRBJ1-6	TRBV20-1	CSAARPKSPLHF
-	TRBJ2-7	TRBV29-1	CSVAGTAESYEQYF